This T cell receptor beta chain was profiled in a study of post-analysis software for immune sequencing data. Study outcomes and limitations: Strong co-clustering by F measure linked samples that shared a preparation batch.

Included in the TCR beta cDNA libraries were unique molecular identifiers. TCRdb redid the calling of the PCR reads with MiXCR, one entry per CDR3 protein. The sample records 250,000 to 300,000 distinct CDR3 sequences, 35% to 45% being singletons. Regarding this clonotype: Its specificity is unknown.

The TCR was taken from a girl aged 10-17 years with multiple sclerosis. Sequenced input: blood.

The CDR3 DNA reads as TGCAGCGTTGAAGAATGGACGGAAACAGATACGCAGTATTTT. This translates into CSVEEWTETDTQYF. V is TRBV29-1 and J is TRBJ2-3; D is ambiguous. The CDR3 length is 14 residues. Trimming removed 0 bases from V and 3 bases from J, with 10 bases in between. Per germline, CDR1 SQVTM and CDR2 ANQGSEA.